Ten or more counts support the clone carrying this T cell receptor (beta chain). Unique molecular identifiers were incorporated during preparation of the TCRbeta library. TCRdb redid the calling of the PCR reads with MiXCR, one entry per CDR3 protein. Of approximately 390,000 distinct CDR3 sequences in the sample, about 11% are singletons; the top ten hold 4.5% to 6.5%. The data are from a study of T-cell reconstitution after alpha-beta-depleted transplantation in children. The CDR3 totals 13 residues. The V end was cut by 3 bases, the J end by 2 bases, with 7 bases between. V is TRBV12-3 or TRBV12-4 and J is TRBJ2-5; D is undetermined. The sample here was PBMCs from the stem cell graft donor, taken from the stem cell graft. This clonotype was obtained from a human donor who donated a stem cell graft to a child with acute myeloid leukemia. The CDR3 here is CASSLSTQETQYF. CDR3 DNA sequence: TGTGCCAGCAGTTTGTCGACTCAAGAGACCCAGTACTTC.